One sample yielded the 7 T cell receptor beta chains listed below, sequenced in a study of CD8+CD57+ T cells in acquired aplastic anemia. Profiles of TCR beta VDJ and CDR3 were generated from a genomic DNA template. TCRdb recomputed calls from the reads with MiXCR, one row per CDR3 protein. The sample includes over 250,000 distinct CDR3 sequences, approximately 57% of them seen just once. All patients picked for sequencing had shown, by flow cytometry, an expansion of CD8+CD57+ cells. The specimen sequenced was sorted CD4+, CD8+, or CD8+CD57+ T cells (not recorded which) from PBMCs. The receptor source for this set is a human donor with aplastic anemia.

This clonotype showed up many times. One end of the junction fails to match germline, which may point to a read error. V is TRBV7-8 and J is TRBJ1-2, with a possible D match to TRBD1 (5 bases). Per the germline V gene, CDR1 is SGHVS and CDR2 is FQNEAQ. The CDR3 sequence is 12 residues long. CDR3: CASSPLQASRRF. The DNA for the CDR3 is TGTGCCAGCAGCCCCTTACAGGCCAGCCGACGTTTC.

This sequence joins TRBV7-2 and TRBJ2-3, with D hard to call. V shed 3 bases and J shed 5 bases, with 12 bases lying between them. Germline CDR1 is SGHTA and CDR2 is FQGNSA. This CDR3 region has 14 residues. DNA for the CDR3: TGTGCCAGCAGCTTGAGTACTCTGGAAGATACGCAGTATTTT. Amino acid sequence: CASSLSTLEDTQYF.

The chain carries TRBV10-2 and TRBJ1-2; no definite D call. The length of the CDR3 is 14 residues. From germline, CDR1 is WSHSY and CDR2 SAAADI. Trimming took off 2 bases at V and 3 bases at J, with 10 bases between the two ends. The chain's CDR3 is CASSEVDIHYGYTF. In nucleotides, the CDR3 is TGCGCCAGCAGTGAGGTCGACATCCACTATGGCTACACCTTC.

The chain is built from TRBV9 and TRBJ2-5; 9 positions match TRBD2. V was pared by 3 bases and J by 2 bases, with 8 bases of the junction left unmatched. The CDR3 runs 16 residues. Germline assignment: CDR1 SGDLS and CDR2 YYNGEE. The CDR3 reads CASSAGLAGIQETQYF. The DNA for the CDR3 is TGTGCCAGCAGCGCTGGGCTAGCGGGGATACAAGAGACCCAGTACTTC. Combining the CDR3 with reference TRBV9 and TRBJ2-5 gives the whole variable domain DSGVTQTPKHLITATGQRVTLRCSPRSGDLSVYWYQQSLDQGLQFLIQYYNGEERAKGNILERFSAQQFPDLHSELNLSSLELGDSALYFCASSAGLAGIQETQYFGPGTRLLVL.

The CDR3 loop is CASSQNSGGSGELFF. CDR3 nucleotides: TGTGCCAGCAGCCAGAATAGCGGGGGATCCGGGGAGCTGTTTTTT. V usage is TRBV14 and J usage is TRBJ2-2; 9 nucleotides align to TRBD2. The trim removed 3 bases at V and 6 bases at J, leaving 5 bases unmatched. The CDR3 has 15 residues. Germline assignment: CDR1 SGHDN and CDR2 FVKESK.

The gene calls are TRBV15 and TRBJ2-7, with D perhaps TRBD2 (5 bases). Per the germline V gene, CDR1 is LNHNV and CDR2 is YYDKDF (reference sequence). The ends were cut back, 0 bases at V and 6 bases at J, with 15 bases in the middle. The length of the CDR3 is 15 residues. The CDR3, as DNA: TGTGCCACCAGCAGAGAGGTTGCTAGAGGGATCGAGCAGTACTTC. This sequence encodes CATSREVARGIEQYF.

Turning to this clonotype: This likely comes from a read error, as the CDR3 has no conserved phenylalanine or tryptophan at its end. It is unclear where the CDR3 begins or ends on the DNA, so no DNA is shown, and the CDR3 is as TCRdb lists it. The genes are TRBV7-3 and TRBJ1-2; the table's D gene call, TRBD1, was not cross checked with the DNA. Germline CDR1 and CDR2: SGHTA and FQGTGA. A total of 10 residues make up the CDR3, ends included. CDR3 loop: CASSPGTGIE.